This T cell receptor beta chain was recorded in a study of shared clonotypes between healthy human individuals. General study results and limits: A handful of donors had 4% to 5% of their naive CD4 clonotypes in common. Larger richness was generally estimated for naive than memory subsets.

CDR3 length equals 16 residues. The J segment lost 1 base and the V segment lost 4 bases, leaving 9 bases of the junction unmatched. Repertoires were generated with immunoSEQ multiplex PCR, while TCRdb's copy carries only in-frame clones and drops some. The data hold about 1.9 million clones, with around 95% observed a single time. Selected positively for CCR7 and CD45RO-negative, naive CD8 cells excluded terminally differentiated effector memory CD45RA+ cells. Comment on this clone: The antigen remains undetermined.

Sequenced material: naive CD8+ T cells from PBMCs. This clonotype was sampled from a young man in good health. Some clones in this sample may be carry-over from other donors' samples. This chain joins TRBV23-1 and TRBJ1-1, with TRBD1 matching 7 bases. TRBV23-1 is an ORF, and what it does is uncertain. CDR3 nucleotide sequence: TGCGCCAGCAGTCGGGCCCCAAACAGGGGGAACACTGAAGCTTTCTTT. This translates into CASSRAPNRGNTEAFF.